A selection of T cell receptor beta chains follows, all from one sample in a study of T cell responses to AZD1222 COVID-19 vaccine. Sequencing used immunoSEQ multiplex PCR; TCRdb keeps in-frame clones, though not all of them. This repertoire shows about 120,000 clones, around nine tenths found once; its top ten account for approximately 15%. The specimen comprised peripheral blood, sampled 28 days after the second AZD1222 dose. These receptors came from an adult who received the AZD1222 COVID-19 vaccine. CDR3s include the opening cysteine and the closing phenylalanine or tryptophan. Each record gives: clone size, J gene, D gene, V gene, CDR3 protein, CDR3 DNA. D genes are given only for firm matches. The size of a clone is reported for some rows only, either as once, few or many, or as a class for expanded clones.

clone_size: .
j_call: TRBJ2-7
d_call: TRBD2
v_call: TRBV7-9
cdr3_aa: CASSETLAGILDEQYF
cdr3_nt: TGTGCCAGCAGCGAAACCTTAGCGGGAATCTTAGACGAGCAGTACTTC

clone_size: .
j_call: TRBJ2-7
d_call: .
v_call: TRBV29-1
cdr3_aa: CQFSYEQYF
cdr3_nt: TGCCAGTTCTCCTACGAGCAGTACTTC

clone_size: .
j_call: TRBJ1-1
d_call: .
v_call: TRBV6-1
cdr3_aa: CASSDLSGANTEAFF
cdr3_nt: TGTGCCAGCAGTGATCTCTCGGGCGCGAACACTGAAGCTTTCTTT

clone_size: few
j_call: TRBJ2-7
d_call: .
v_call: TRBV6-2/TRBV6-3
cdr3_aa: CASSSSDREFGDEQYF
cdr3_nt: .

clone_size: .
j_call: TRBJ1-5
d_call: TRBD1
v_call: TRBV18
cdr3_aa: CASSPLGQGDQPQHF
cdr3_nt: TGTGCCAGCTCACCGCTTGGACAGGGGGATCAGCCCCAGCATTTT

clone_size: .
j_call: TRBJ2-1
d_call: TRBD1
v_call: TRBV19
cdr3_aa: CASSPYGDRIYNEQFF
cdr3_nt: TGTGCCAGTAGCCCGTATGGGGACAGGATCTACAATGAGCAGTTCTTC

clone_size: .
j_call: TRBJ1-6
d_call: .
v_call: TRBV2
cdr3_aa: CASSDRAYNSPLHF
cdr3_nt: TGTGCCAGCAGTGACAGGGCCTACAATTCACCCCTCCACTTT

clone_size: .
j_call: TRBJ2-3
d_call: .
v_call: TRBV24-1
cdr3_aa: CATGRDQGLGTDTQYF
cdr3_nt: TGTGCCACCGGCCGGGACCAGGGGTTAGGCACAGATACGCAGTATTTT

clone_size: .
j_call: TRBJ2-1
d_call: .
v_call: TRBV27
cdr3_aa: CASSLWQGFGNEQFF
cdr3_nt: TGTGCCAGCAGTTTATGGCAGGGCTTCGGCAATGAGCAGTTCTTC

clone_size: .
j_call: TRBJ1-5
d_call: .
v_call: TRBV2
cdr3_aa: CASSSDYSNQPQHF
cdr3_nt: TGTGCCAGCAGTTCAGATTATAGCAATCAGCCCCAGCATTTT

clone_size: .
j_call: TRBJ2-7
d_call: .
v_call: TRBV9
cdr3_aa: CASSIDVGFEQYF
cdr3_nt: TGTGCCAGCTCGATAGACGTGGGGTTCGAGCAGTACTTC

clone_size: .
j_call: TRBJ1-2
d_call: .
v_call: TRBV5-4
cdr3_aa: CASSFISGANYGYTF
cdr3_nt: TGTGCCAGCAGCTTCATTTCAGGGGCCAACTATGGCTACACCTTC

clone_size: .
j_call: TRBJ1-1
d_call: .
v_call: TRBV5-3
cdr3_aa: CARSLTQGVVSPLEAFF
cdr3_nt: TGTGCCAGAAGCTTGACGCAAGGGGTCGTCTCCCCTCTTGAAGCTTTCTTT

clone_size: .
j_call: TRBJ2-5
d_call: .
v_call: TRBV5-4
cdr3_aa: CASSLYGTAETQYF
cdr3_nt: TGTGCCAGCAGCTTATACGGGACCGCAGAGACCCAGTACTTC

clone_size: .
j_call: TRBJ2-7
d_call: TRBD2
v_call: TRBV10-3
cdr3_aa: CAISSNSGRNYEQYF
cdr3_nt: TGTGCCATCAGTTCAAATAGCGGGCGTAACTACGAGCAGTACTTC

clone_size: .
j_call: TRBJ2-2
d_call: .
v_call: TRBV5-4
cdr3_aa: CASSLVGAGELFF
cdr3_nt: TGTGCCAGCAGCTTGGTGGGGGCCGGGGAGCTGTTTTTT

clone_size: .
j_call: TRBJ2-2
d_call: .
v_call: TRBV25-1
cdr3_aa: CASSLRGVGTGELFF
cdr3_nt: TGTGCCAGCAGTCTGAGGGGGGTGGGGACCGGGGAGCTGTTTTTT

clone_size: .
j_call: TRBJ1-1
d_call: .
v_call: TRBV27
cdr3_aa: CASSPGLHEAFF
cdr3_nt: TGTGCCAGCAGTCCCGGACTGCATGAAGCTTTCTTT

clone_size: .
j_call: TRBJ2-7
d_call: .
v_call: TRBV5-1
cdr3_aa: CASSHDRTYEQYF
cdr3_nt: TGCGCCAGCAGCCACGACAGAACCTACGAGCAGTACTTC

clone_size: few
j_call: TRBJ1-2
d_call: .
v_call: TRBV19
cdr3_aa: CASSSDRSLGYTF
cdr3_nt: TGTGCCAGTAGTAGCGACAGGAGTCTCGGCTACACCTTC

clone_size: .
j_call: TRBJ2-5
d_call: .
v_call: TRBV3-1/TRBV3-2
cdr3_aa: CASSQGQAQETQYF
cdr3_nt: TGTGCCAGCAGCCAAGGGCAGGCCCAAGAGACCCAGTACTTC

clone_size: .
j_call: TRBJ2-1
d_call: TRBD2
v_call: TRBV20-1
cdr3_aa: CSASPGLGGGEQFF
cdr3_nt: TGCAGTGCTAGTCCGGGACTAGGAGGCGGTGAGCAGTTCTTC

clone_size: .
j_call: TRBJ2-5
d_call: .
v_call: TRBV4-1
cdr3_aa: CASSPVDSQETQYF
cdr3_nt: TGCGCCAGCAGCCCGGTGGACAGTCAAGAGACCCAGTACTTC

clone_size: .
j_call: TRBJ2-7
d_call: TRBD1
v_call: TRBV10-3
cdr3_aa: CAISKNRGFEGEQYF
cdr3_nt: TGTGCCATCAGTAAGAACAGGGGGTTTGAGGGTGAGCAGTACTTC

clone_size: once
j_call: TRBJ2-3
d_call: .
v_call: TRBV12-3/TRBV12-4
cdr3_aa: CASGLGLERYF
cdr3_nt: TGTGCCAGCGGCCTGGGTTTGGAGAGGTATTTT

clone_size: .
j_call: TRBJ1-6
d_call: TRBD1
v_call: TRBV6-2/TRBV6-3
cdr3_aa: CASSPPGQGRILNSPLHF
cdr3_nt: TGTGCCAGCAGCCCTCCGGGACAGGGGAGAATTTTGAATTCACCCCTCCACTTT

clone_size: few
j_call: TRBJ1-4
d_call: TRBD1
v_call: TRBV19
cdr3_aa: CASQFLTGQSNEKLFF
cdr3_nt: TGTGCCAGTCAGTTCCTTACGGGACAGTCTAATGAAAAACTGTTTTTT